This TCR beta chain was profiled in a study of monozygotic twins with inflammatory bowel disease. Findings of the study overall: Other individuals had fewer clonotypes in common with IBD patients than with healthy twins, especially with disease activity. Diversity of TCRbeta measured by inverse Simpson was lower in IBD patients than in healthy co-twins.

On this clonotype itself: Its antigen is still unknown.

The germline gives CDR1 SGHRS, CDR2 YFSETQ. This CDR3 contains 15 residues. The TCR libraries each used total RNA (3500 ng per library). After re-calling the 5' RACE reads, TCRdb lists one entry per CDR3 protein, DNA absent. This listing includes 400,000 to 500,000 distinct CDR3 sequences. This chain links TRBV5-1 with TRBJ2-7; TCRdb selects TRBD2, and the lack of DNA leaves this call unchecked. The source of this sequence is a human donor with ulcerative colitis or Crohn's disease, or a healthy co-twin of an affected twin (not recorded which). Material: blood. The CDR3 sequence is CASSVTQGPTYEQYF.